This paragraph reports one T cell receptor (beta chain). The antigen remains unidentified. Trimming stripped 4 bases from V and 0 bases from J, with 13 bases between. The CDR3 is 15 amino acids. The germline V gene encodes CDR1 MGHDK and CDR2 SYGVNS. The entry originates in a study of Graves' ophthalmopathy and Graves' hyperthyroidism. RNA transcripts were the template, and TCR beta CDR3 regions were amplified from them. First-round RT-PCR relied on HTBI primers, and a second-round multiplex PCR came next. TCRdb re-called the multiplex PCR reads through MiXCR, storing one row per CDR3 protein. The sample includes about 370,000 distinct CDR3 sequences, roughly 18% of them seen just once. General study results and limits: Among expanded thyroid clonotypes above 0.001 frequency, most also occurred in blood. Ophthalmopathy and stable hyperthyroidism were discriminated by a 13-signature model, with about 91% sensitivity and around 81% specificity.

Ophthalmopathy cases showed moderate-to-severe activity, scoring CAS ≥3 and NOSPECS ≥4, with duration under 3 months. As the starting material, around 9.1 ml of fresh peripheral blood yielded the PBMCs. Material: peripheral blood. This sequence joins TRBV25-1 and TRBJ2-7, with D perhaps matching TRBD1 (6 bases). This receptor was taken from a woman under 30 with Graves' ophthalmopathy. DNA for the CDR3: TGTGCCAGCAGTGTACAGGGTCTCTACTCCTACGAGCAGTACTTC. This sequence encodes CASSVQGLYSYEQYF.